This TCR beta chain appears in the sequencing data of a study of OX40 agonist ivuxolimab in advanced cancers. For context, the study as a whole: The costimulatory receptor OX40 (CD134) was targeted by ivuxolimab, a fully human IgG2 agonistic monoclonal antibody. Intravenous ivuxolimab was administered to patients every 2 weeks at six dose levels: 0.01, 0.1, 0.3, 1.5, 3 and 10 mg/kg. Among the approximately 50 dose-escalation patients, around 20 had hepatocellular carcinoma, around 15 melanoma, 9 renal cell carcinoma and 9 head and neck cancer. In the dose-escalation cohort, 82.7% of patients were male, and the mean age was approximately 55 years, with a range of about 23 to 90. Patients were allowed to have had prior anti-PD-1, anti-PD-L1 or anti-CTLA-4 therapy, and 40% of the dose-escalation patients had previously received checkpoint inhibitors. Partial responses were achieved by three dose-escalation patients, of whom one had hepatocellular carcinoma and two had cutaneous melanoma. The point of sequencing TCRbeta in the periphery was to test whether ivuxolimab changed TCR sequence diversity and drove clonal T-cell expansion. The paper covers the monotherapy dose-escalation part of the phase I ivuxolimab trial, which included N ≈ 52 patients.

Results and caveats for the whole study, not just this receptor: The antigen specificity of the peripheral T cells that underwent clonal expansion was not determined. After ivuxolimab, more expanded clones were found on average in CD8+ T cells than in CD4+ T cells. Low levels of normalized T-cell clonal expansion were also shown by some nonresponding patients. At doses from 0.1 to 3.0 mg/kg, clonal expansion was seen in both CD4+ and CD8+ blood T cells between baseline and week 6. Partial responders in the 0.1-3.0 mg/kg groups had among the lowest normalized peripheral clonal expansion, especially among CD8+ T cells.

On this clone itself: Its binding antigen is unknown. Base qualities are not at hand, and no much larger clone is one base apart.

Patients with a history of autoimmune disease or receiving systemic immunosuppression were excluded from the trial. Peripheral blood for TCR sequencing was collected from all dose cohorts at baseline, on cycle 4 day 1, and on cycle 7 day 1. Samples were obtained from an open-label, multicenter, first-in-human phase I dose-escalation trial of ivuxolimab. Adults with locally advanced or metastatic head and neck squamous cell, hepatocellular, melanoma or renal cell carcinoma were enrolled in the trial. Before TCR sequencing, CD4+ T cells and CD8+ T cells were sorted from peripheral blood as separate populations. For sequencing of the TCRbeta CDR3 region, genomic DNA was extracted from the sorted cells. TCRbeta CDR3 regions were sequenced using the immunoSEQ Assay. Here the immuneACCESS table is served through TCRdb, limited to in-frame sequences with V and J called. Missing clones are a known gap in these copies; in checked studies unresolved V genes cover under half, and the rest lacks a known reason. A total of approximately 61,000 clones appear in this sample, 70% to 90% of them only once. Together, the top ten hold 1.3% of the sample.

This TCR was recovered from an adult with an advanced solid tumor such as melanoma, head and neck, liver or kidney cancer. Material: CD4+ or CD8+ T cells sorted from blood, obtained in a trial of the OX40 agonist ivuxolimab.

The DNA reads TGTGCCAGCAGCCCTGGGACTAGCGGACTATCCTACGAGCAGTACTTC. It translates as CASSPGTSGLSYEQYF. This receptor chain uses TRBV7-2 and TRBJ2-7; the central 11 bases match TRBD2. The germline V gene specifies SGHTA as CDR1 and FQGNSA as CDR2. Trimmed from V: 5 bases; trimmed from J: 1 base; junction bases lacking a gene match: 7. CDR3 length: 16 amino acids, cysteine to phenylalanine. The kept DNA is CDR3 alone, 48 bases in frame from the first base.